Below, 13 T cell receptor beta chains from the same sample are listed, as sequenced in a study of CD8 T cells in Susac syndrome. The RNA, about 0.45 to 1 ug, was put through reverse transcription using random hexamers. TCRdb itself ran the immunoSEQ multiplex PCR reads through MiXCR, one entry per CDR3 protein. The table records some 200,000 distinct CDR3 sequences, 92% of them present only once. Source material: CD8+ T cells from PBMCs. These receptors all stem from a human donor with multiple sclerosis.

The chain carries TRBV20-1 and TRBJ2-1; TRBD2 aligns across 15 bases. This CDR3 comprises 16 residues. In germline, CDR1 is DFQATT, CDR2 SNEGSKA (reference sequence). The CDR3 DNA reads as TGCAGAGTTCGGGGACTAGCGGGAGGCGCGGACAATGAGCAGTTCTTC. This codes for CRVRGLAGGADNEQFF.

The chain combines TRBV6-5 with TRBJ1-2, with TRBD1 matching over 8 bases. The CDR3 sequence is 13 residues long. The V segment lost 0 bases and the J segment 6 bases; nucleotides outside the gene matches: 0. Germline CDR1 is MNHEY and CDR2 is SVGAGI. The DNA of the CDR3 is TGTGCCAGCAGTTACTCGACAGGGGATGGCTACACCTTC. Residues: CASSYSTGDGYTF.

The V gene is TRBV9, the J gene TRBJ2-7; 9 bases align to TRBD1. V trimming: 4 bases; J trimming: 6 bases; junction bases outside the gene matches: 8. The CDR3 covers 14 residues. The germline V gene encodes CDR1 SGDLS and CDR2 YYNGEE. The CDR3 is CASSPRDRVREQYF. In nucleotides, the CDR3 is TGTGCCAGCAGCCCCCGGGACAGGGTCCGCGAGCAGTACTTC.

The count of this clonotype is one. This sequence joins TRBV6-1 and TRBJ2-6; 8 bases fit TRBD1. Germline V CDR1 and CDR2: MNHNS, SASEGT. The CDR3 consists of 19 residues. V dropped 6 bases and J dropped 6; count of bases not matched to a gene: 19. As DNA, the CDR3 is TGTGCCAGCAGCGGGAGCCATGGACAGGGCAAAGAACAGGCCAACGTCCTGACTTTC. This codes for CASSGSHGQGKEQANVLTF.

The chain employs TRBV19 and TRBJ2-7, with 11 bases matching TRBD2. The CDR3 loop spans 16 amino acids. CDR1 and CDR2 from the germline V gene are LNHDA and SQIVND (reference sequence). V shed 3 bases and J 5 bases; nucleotides not matched to a gene: 9. CDR3 amino acids: CASSILGTSGSHEQYF. CDR3 in DNA: TGTGCCAGTAGTATCCTGGGCACTAGCGGGAGCCACGAGCAGTACTTC. The full variable domain, its missing parts supplied by reference TRBV19 and TRBJ2-7, is DGGITQSPKYLFRKEGQNVTLSCEQNLNHDAMYWYRQDPGQGLRLIYYSQIVNDFQKGDIAEGYSVSREKKESFPLTVTSAQKNPTAFYLCASSILGTSGSHEQYFGPGTRLTVT.

This clonotype was recorded only once. The chain couples TRBV20-1 to TRBJ1-5; possible D gene TRBD1, 6 bases. Trimming pared 4 bases from V and 0 bases from J, leaving 10 bases between. The CDR3 is 14 amino acids. Germline V gene data show CDR1 as DFQATT and CDR2 as SNEGSKA (reference sequence). The chain's CDR3 is CSAKTGYSNQPQHF. CDR3 nucleotides: TGCAGTGCTAAGACAGGTTATAGCAATCAGCCCCAGCATTTT.

The J gene is TRBJ1-2, the V gene TRBV29-1; D remains ambiguous. This CDR3 is 13 amino acids long. Trimming pared 0 bases from V and 0 bases from J, leaving 5 bases between. Germline assignment: CDR1 SQVTM and CDR2 ANQGSEA. The CDR3 is CSVEEMANYGYTF. The CDR3 coding sequence is TGCAGCGTTGAAGAAATGGCTAACTATGGCTACACCTTC. Combining the CDR3 with reference TRBV29-1 and TRBJ1-2 gives the whole variable domain SAVISQKPSRDICQRGTSLTIQCQVDSQVTMMFWYRQQPGQSLTLIATANQGSEATYESGFVIDKFPISRPNLTFSTLTVSNMSPEDSSIYLCSVEEMANYGYTFGSGTRLTVV.

The chain joins TRBV20-1 to TRBJ2-1; tentatively, D is TRBD2 (5 bases). Germline V gene sequence: CDR1 DFQATT, CDR2 SNEGSKA (reference sequence). The CDR3 loop spans 13 amino acids. The V end lost 0 bases, the J end lost 7 bases, and 10 bases lay between the germline ends. CDR3 DNA: TGCAGTGCTAGAGATTCCTCGGGAAATGAGCAGTTCTTC. Its protein product is CSARDSSGNEQFF.

The genes are TRBV6-1 and TRBJ2-7; D unresolved. The CDR3 consists of 16 residues. The V gene lost 5 bases and the J gene lost 6 bases, with 23 bases spanning the gap. Germline V CDR1 and CDR2: MNHNS, SASEGT. The CDR3 protein is CASSSPRRAGGAEQYF. DNA for the CDR3: TGTGCCAGCAGTAGCCCCCGTAGGGCAGGTGGAGCCGAGCAGTACTTC.

This chain joins TRBV21-1 and TRBJ2-5; TRBD1, as called in the table, went unchecked against the DNA. TRBV21-1 is designated a pseudogene. The CDR3 has 16 amino acids. The CDR3 nucleotides read TGTGCCAGCAGCAAAGGAGGGGACAGGGCACAAGAGACCCAGTACTTC. Translation: CASSKGGDRAQETQYF.

The chain combines TRBV7-9 with TRBJ2-1; 12 positions match TRBD2. V dropped 4 bases and J dropped 6; count of bases not matched to a gene: 4. This CDR3 is 15 amino acids long. Germline CDR1 SEHNR, CDR2 FQNEAQ (reference sequence). DNA of the CDR3: TGTGCCAGCAGCTCACTAGCGGGAGGAAGCAATGAGCAGTTCTTC. As protein: CASSSLAGGSNEQFF.

V and J are TRBV7-9 and TRBJ2-7; TRBD2 agrees at 10 bases. V trimming: 0 bases; J trimming: 2 bases; junction bases outside the gene matches: 1. Germline CDR1 SEHNR, CDR2 FQNEAQ (reference sequence). This CDR3 contains 15 residues. CDR3: CASSLALAGAYEQYF. For the CDR3, the DNA is TGTGCCAGCAGCTTAGCGCTAGCGGGGGCCTACGAGCAGTACTTC.

The chain combines TRBV29-1 with TRBJ2-3; TRBD2 matches 13 bases. CDR1 and CDR2 (germline): SQVTM, ANQGSEA. This CDR3 spans 13 amino acids. V shed 6 bases, J shed 3 bases, and the junction held 0 bases outside the gene matches. DNA for the CDR3: TGCAGCGTGACTAGCGGGAGGACAGATACGCAGTATTTT. Residues: CSVTSGRTDTQYF.